Listed here is a single T cell receptor (beta chain). The antigen remains undetermined. This entry is derived from a study of blood T cells in healthy people across ages. A second PCR, run for about 7 to 11 cycles, used a sample-barcoded 5' primer plus a J-beta primer mix. Unique molecular identifiers of 12 random nucleotides labeled each cDNA. Each CDR3 protein gets one entry after TCRdb re-called the 5' RACE reads with MiXCR. The sample holds over 1,500,000 distinct CDR3 sequences, roughly two fifths seen once. The amount of total RNA extracted per sample was at least 5 micrograms. Regarding the study as a whole: Diversity of TCR beta correlated strongly with naive T cell percentage. CMV status of donors was unknown, possibly confounding expanded clonotype changes.

Looked up from germline, CDR1 is SGHDN and CDR2 is FVKESK. V was clipped by 1 base and J by 6 bases, with 7 bases between them. This CDR3 contains 13 residues. The chain uses TRBV14 and TRBJ2-1; unclear D gene. This receptor was taken from a human donor in good health. The sequencing sample was made of blood. CDR3 coding DNA: TGTGCCAGCAGCCAAGCCCTTTCCAATGAGCAGTTCTTC. Protein: CASSQALSNEQFF.